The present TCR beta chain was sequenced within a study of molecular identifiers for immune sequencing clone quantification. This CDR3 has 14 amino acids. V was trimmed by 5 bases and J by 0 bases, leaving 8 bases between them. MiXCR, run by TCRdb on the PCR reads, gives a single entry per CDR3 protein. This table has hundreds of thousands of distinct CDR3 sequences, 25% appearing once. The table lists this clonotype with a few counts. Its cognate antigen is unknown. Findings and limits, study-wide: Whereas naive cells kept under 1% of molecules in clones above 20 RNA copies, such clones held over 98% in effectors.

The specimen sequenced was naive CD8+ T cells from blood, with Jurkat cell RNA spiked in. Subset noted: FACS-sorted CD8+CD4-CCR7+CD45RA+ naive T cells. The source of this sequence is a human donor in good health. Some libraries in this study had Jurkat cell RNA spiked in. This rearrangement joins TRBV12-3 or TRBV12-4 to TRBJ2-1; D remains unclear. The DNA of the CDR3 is TGTGCCAGCAGTAAGAGGAGCTCCTACAATGAGCAGTTCTTC. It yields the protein CASSKRSSYNEQFF.